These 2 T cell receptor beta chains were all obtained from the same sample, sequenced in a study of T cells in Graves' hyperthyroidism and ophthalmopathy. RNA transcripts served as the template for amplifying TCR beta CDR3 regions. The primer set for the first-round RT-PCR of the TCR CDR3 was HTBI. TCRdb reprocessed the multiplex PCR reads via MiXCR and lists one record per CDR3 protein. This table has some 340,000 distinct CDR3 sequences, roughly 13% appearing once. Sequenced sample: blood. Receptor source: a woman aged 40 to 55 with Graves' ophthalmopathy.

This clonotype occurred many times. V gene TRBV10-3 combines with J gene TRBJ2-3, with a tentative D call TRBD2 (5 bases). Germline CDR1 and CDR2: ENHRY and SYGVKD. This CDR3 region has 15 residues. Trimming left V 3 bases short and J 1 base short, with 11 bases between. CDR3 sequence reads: CAISDPGKRTDTQYF. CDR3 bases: TGTGCCATCAGTGACCCCGGGAAGCGCACAGATACGCAGTATTTT.

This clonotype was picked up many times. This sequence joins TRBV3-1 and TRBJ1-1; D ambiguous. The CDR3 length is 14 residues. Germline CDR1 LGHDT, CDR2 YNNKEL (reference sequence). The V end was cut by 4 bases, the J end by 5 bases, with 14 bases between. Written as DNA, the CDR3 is TGTGCCAGCAGCCTCCGGGAGGAGCGAACTGAAGCTTTCTTT. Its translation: CASSLREERTEAFF.